This entry lists 21 T cell receptor beta chains sequenced from one sample in a study of T cell repertoires in cytomegalovirus infection. TCRdb re-analysed the reads in MiXCR, keeping a single row per CDR3 protein. The table records 650,000 to 900,000 distinct CDR3 sequences, over 25% of them present only once. The antigens these receptors bind are not known. Source: cultured CD8+ T cells from PBMCs, taken from culture after CMV antigen stimulation. These receptors all stem from a human donor in good health (CMV status not recorded). Some clones in this sample may be carry-over from other donors' samples.

This clonotype occurred many times. The J gene is TRBJ1-2, the V gene TRBV7-2, with TRBD1 identical over 7 bases. Germline V gene sequence: CDR1 SGHTA, CDR2 FQGNSA. The CDR3 extends over 15 amino acids. V shed 7 bases and J 0 bases; nucleotides not matched to a gene: 8. The CDR3: CASNLRDSANYGYTF. The DNA of the CDR3 is TGTGCCAGCAATCTAAGGGACAGCGCTAACTATGGCTACACCTTC.

Only a few counts were recorded for this clonotype. J is TRBJ1-1 and V is TRBV15; D uncertain. CDR3 length: 13 residues. From germline, CDR1 is LNHNV and CDR2 YYDKDF (reference sequence). V lost 5 bases and J lost 1, with 8 bases in between. CDR3 in amino acids: CATSSRSNTEAFF. Here the CDR3 DNA reads TGTGCCACCAGCTCTCGGTCGAACACTGAAGCTTTCTTT.

This clonotype was observed a few times. The V call is TRBV7-9, the J call TRBJ2-7; either TRBD1 or TRBD2 may supply D (5 bases each). The CDR3 has 13 residues. The V and J ends lost 5 bases and 7 bases respectively, with 15 bases between them. Germline CDR1 SEHNR, CDR2 FQNEAQ (reference sequence). The CDR3 is CASSGDPSSEQYV. The CDR3 DNA is TGTGCCAGCAGCGGGGACCCGTCTTCAGAGCAGTACGTC.

This clonotype was recorded a few times. The chain recombines TRBV19 with TRBJ1-5, with unresolved D. The germline gives CDR1 LNHDA, CDR2 SQIVND (reference sequence). V was shortened by 7 bases and J by 6 bases, with 13 bases between the two germline ends. CDR3 length: 13 amino acids. This CDR3 reads CASIAGLGQPQHF. DNA for the CDR3: TGTGCCAGTATCGCGGGGTTAGGTCAGCCCCAGCATTTT.

The chain combines TRBV20-1 with TRBJ2-1, with 7 positions matching TRBD1. Germline V CDR1 and CDR2: DFQATT, SNEGSKA (reference sequence). The CDR3 extends over 15 amino acids. V gave up 1 base and J gave up 0 bases; unmatched junction bases: 3. CDR3 sequence (DNA): TGCAGTGCTAGAGGGGACAGTAACTCCTACAATGAGCAGTTCTTC. It encodes CSARGDSNSYNEQFF.

The chain couples TRBV6-4 to TRBJ1-1; TRBD1 aligns across 10 bases. V was clipped by 4 bases and J by 1 base; unmatched bases: 3. From germline, CDR1 is MRHNA and CDR2 SNTAGT. The CDR3 extends over 15 amino acids. The CDR3 loop reads CASSVGQGSNTEAFF. CDR3 DNA sequence: TGTGCCAGCAGTGTGGGACAGGGGTCGAACACTGAAGCTTTCTTT.

The chain recombines TRBV5-6 with TRBJ2-3; D is uncertain. The CDR3 has 14 amino acids. Germline values: CDR1 SGHDT, CDR2 YYEEEE. V lost 1 base and J 4 bases, leaving 10 bases between the germline ends. The CDR3: CASSLQGSADTQYF. As DNA, the CDR3 is TGTGCCAGCAGCTTGCAAGGGTCTGCAGATACGCAGTATTTT.

In its sample, this clonotype was seen a few times. The chain recombines TRBV23-1 with TRBJ1-4, with 7 bases matching TRBD1. TRBV23-1 is recorded as an ORF, its role being uncertain. The V and J ends lost 6 bases and 3 bases, in that order; junction bases with no gene match: 22. The CDR3 is 20 residues long. In nucleotides, the CDR3 is TGCGCCAGCAGACAAAAGACAGGGAGAAACCCACTACGAGCTAATGAAAAACTGTTTTTT. It translates to CASRQKTGRNPLRANEKLFF.

About this clonotype: One end of the junction is discordant with germline, which a read error may explain. J is TRBJ1-2 and V is TRBV7-8; 7 nucleotides align to TRBD1. Germline CDR1 SGHVS, CDR2 FQNEAQ. This CDR3 is 15 amino acids long. The CDR3 DNA sequence: TGTGTCAGCAGCTTGGCAACTACAGGGGTGTATGGCTACACCTTC. Translated, it gives CVSSLATTGVYGYTF. The variable domain in full, with the rest retrieved from reference TRBV7-8 and TRBJ1-2, is GAGVSQSPRYKVAKRGQDVALRCDPISGHVSLFWYQQALGQGPEFLTYFQNEAQLDKSGLPSDRFFAERPEGSVSTLKIQRTQQEDSAVYLCVSSLATTGVYGYTFGSGTRLTVV.

The V call is TRBV7-6, the J call TRBJ2-2; tentative D call: TRBD2 (5 bases). V lost 7 bases and J lost 7, with 13 bases in between. Per the germline V gene, CDR1 is SGHVS and CDR2 is FNYEAQ. This CDR3 is 13 amino acids long. DNA for the CDR3: TGTGCCAGCACCCCGGAGGTCATCGGGGAGCTGTTTTTT. Residues: CASTPEVIGELFF. Full variable domain (remainder filled in from reference TRBV7-6 and TRBJ2-2): GAGVSQSPRYKVTKRGQDVALRCDPISGHVSLYWYRQALGQGPEFLTYFNYEAQQDKSGLPNDRFSAERPEGSISTLTIQRTEQRDSAMYRCASTPEVIGELFFGEGSRLTVL.

The chain has TRBV24-1 and TRBJ1-1; D is ambiguous. Germline loops: CDR1 KGHDR, CDR2 SFDVKD. The CDR3 loop spans 12 amino acids. Between the trimmed V and J ends, which lost 3 bases and 7 bases, there was a span of 8 bases. The CDR3: CATSDTVGEAFF. The CDR3 region has the DNA TGTGCCACCAGTGATACGGTCGGTGAAGCTTTCTTT.

The chain couples TRBV7-8 to TRBJ2-1; 9 bases agree with TRBD1. Trimming took 3 bases from V and 7 from J; bases not matched to a gene: 10. The CDR3 is made up of 16 amino acids. Germline assignment: CDR1 SGHVS and CDR2 FQNEAQ. In nucleotides, the CDR3 is TGTGCCAGCAGCTTTAAAGGACAGGGGAGTCGGAATGAGCAGTTCTTC. Its translation is CASSFKGQGSRNEQFF.

The V gene is TRBV9, the J gene TRBJ2-1; D is uncertain. CDR3 length: 15 residues. V lost 1 base and J lost 4, with 12 bases in between. From germline, CDR1 is SGDLS and CDR2 YYNGEE. CDR3 sequence: CASSVTSSGYNEQFF. The CDR3 DNA follows: TGTGCCAGCAGCGTAACGTCTAGTGGTTACAATGAGCAGTTCTTC.

Notes on this clonotype: This may arise from a read error, as a much more abundant clone is one base away. The chain employs TRBV7-2 and TRBJ1-2; D remains unclear. The CDR3 covers 12 residues. Looked up from germline, CDR1 is SGHTA and CDR2 is FQGNSA. Trimming removed 8 bases at V and 6 bases at J, with 13 bases between. CDR3 DNA: TGTGCCAGCGCTGACGGGTCCGATGGCTACACCTTC. Translation: CASADGSDGYTF.

In its sample, this clonotype was seen a few times. This chain uses TRBV4-1 with TRBJ1-6; no definite D call. V shed 0 bases and J shed 9 bases, with 15 bases lying between them. The germline V gene encodes CDR1 MGHRA and CDR2 YSYEKL. This CDR3 is built from 16 residues. CDR3 sequence reads: CASSQEGRPEGSPLHF. The CDR3 DNA follows: TGCGCCAGCAGCCAAGAGGGCAGGCCAGAGGGTTCACCCCTCCACTTT.

In its sample, this clonotype was seen a few times. The CDR3 sequence is CASSYTRGLAGHNEQFF. The DNA for the CDR3 is TGTGCCAGCAGTTATACCCGGGGACTAGCGGGCCACAATGAGCAGTTCTTC. J is TRBJ2-1 and V is TRBV27; 12 bases map to TRBD2. Unmatched junction bases numbered 9, after V lost 4 bases and J lost 5 bases. Germline assignment: CDR1 MNHEY and CDR2 SMNVEV (reference sequence). The CDR3 has 17 amino acids.

This sequence joins TRBV2 and TRBJ2-3, with TRBD1 matching 8 bases. Trimming at V came to 4 bases and at J to 2 bases, leaving 5 bases not matched to a gene. The CDR3 is 15 residues long. CDR1 and CDR2 from the germline V gene are SNHLY and FYNNEI. The CDR3 nucleotides read TGTGCCAGCAGTGCGGACAGGGCGACCACAGATACGCAGTATTTT. This codes for CASSADRATTDTQYF.

The DNA of the CDR3 is TGCAGTGCCCCCGGGCAGGGTATGGGAAACACCATATATTTT. It translates to CSAPGQGMGNTIYF. The rearrangement uses TRBV20-1 and TRBJ1-3, with D possibly TRBD1 on 5 matching bases. The germline V gene has CDR1 DFQATT and CDR2 SNEGSKA (reference sequence). V gave up 6 bases and J gave up 4 bases, with 16 bases separating them. The CDR3 extends over 14 amino acids.

The gene calls are TRBV7-9 and TRBJ2-4; D may correspond to TRBD1 or TRBD2 (6 bases each). This CDR3 region has 15 residues. Germline assignment: CDR1 SEHNR and CDR2 FQNEAQ (reference sequence). Trimming took 1 base from V and 8 from J, leaving 15 bases between them. DNA for the CDR3: TGTGCCAGCAGCTTAGTGGCCGGGGGCGAGGACATTCAGTACTTC. It specifies CASSLVAGGEDIQYF.

The chain recombines TRBV7-9 with TRBJ1-5; D unresolved. CDR1 and CDR2 (germline): SEHNR, FQNEAQ (reference sequence). The germline V and J ends were trimmed by 5 bases and 5 bases, with 13 bases remaining between them. The CDR3 spans 14 residues. The CDR3 loop reads CASSGEFGHQPQHF. CDR3 coding DNA: TGTGCCAGCAGCGGTGAGTTCGGGCATCAGCCCCAGCATTTT.

Comments on this clonotype: At one end, the junction sequence differs from germline, possibly due to a read error. CDR3 DNA: TGTGCCGGCAGCGGTGGAACTGAAGCTTTCTTT. It specifies CAGSGGTEAFF. The chain couples TRBV7-6 to TRBJ1-1; D is uncertain. Germline loops: CDR1 SGHVS, CDR2 FNYEAQ. This CDR3 has 11 amino acids.